The 17 T cell receptor beta chains below come from one sample, sequenced in a study of T cell responses to AZD1222 COVID-19 vaccine. Profiling relied on immunoSEQ multiplex PCR, and the TCRdb table lists in-frame clones only, not all of them. The sample consists of 150,000 to 200,000 clones, approximately 90% of them appearing once. Source: peripheral blood, taken 28 days after the second AZD1222 dose. The receptors shown here come from an adult who received the AZD1222 COVID-19 vaccine.

V is TRBV5-5 and J is TRBJ2-2; D possibly uses TRBD1 or TRBD2 (5 bases each). Germline V gene data show CDR1 as SGHKS and CDR2 as YYEKEE (reference sequence). V was cut by 2 bases and J by 6 bases, with 8 bases left in between. This CDR3 has 13 residues. CDR3 loop: CASSFVGAGELFF. CDR3 DNA: TGTGCCAGCAGCTTCGTGGGGGCCGGGGAGCTGTTTTTT.

The gene calls are TRBV5-1 and TRBJ1-6, with 8 bases lining up with TRBD1. After removal of 2 bases from V and 7 bases from J, the junction contained 5 bases not matched to a gene. The CDR3 runs to 15 residues. Germline V lookup: CDR1 SGHRS, CDR2 YFSETQ. This CDR3 reads CASSFDRGGNSPLHF. The CDR3 DNA sequence: TGCGCCAGCAGCTTCGACAGGGGTGGGAATTCACCCCTCCACTTT.

The chain links TRBV2 to TRBJ1-5; D is possibly TRBD1 (5 bases). The germline V gene has CDR1 SNHLY and CDR2 FYNNEI. The CDR3 runs to 17 residues. V lost 1 base and J 2 bases, leaving 15 bases between the germline ends. This CDR3 reads CASSEVVGGEGNQPQHF. The CDR3 DNA sequence: TGTGCCAGCAGTGAAGTTGTTGGGGGAGAGGGCAATCAGCCCCAGCATTTT.

The V and J genes are TRBV30 and TRBJ1-1, with D possibly TRBD1 on 5 matching bases. The CDR3 is 15 residues long. Trimming cost V 1 base and J 6 bases, with 18 bases left between them. CDR1 and CDR2 from the germline V gene are GTSNPN and SVGIG (reference sequence). The CDR3 reads CAWSASGAGQAEAFF. CDR3 nucleotides: TGTGCCTGGAGTGCGTCGGGAGCAGGGCAAGCTGAAGCTTTCTTT.

This CDR3 reads CASSLVDRSRGAFF. As DNA, the CDR3 is TGTGCCAGCAGCTTAGTGGACAGGTCGCGTGGAGCTTTCTTT. V usage is TRBV7-9 and J usage is TRBJ1-1, with 7 bases lining up with TRBD1. V dropped 1 base and J dropped 10; count of bases not matched to a gene: 9. This CDR3 comprises 14 residues. The germline V gene has CDR1 SEHNR and CDR2 FQNEAQ (reference sequence).

The V gene is TRBV7-8, the J gene TRBJ1-5; 11 nucleotides match TRBD1. CDR1 and CDR2 (germline): SGHVS, FQNEAQ. CDR3 length: 14 amino acids. The ends lost 8 bases at V and 7 bases at J; junction bases unmatched: 7. The CDR3 DNA reads as TGTGCCAGCGGACAGGGGGCGGTTCGGCAGCCCCAGCATTTT. Encoded protein: CASGQGAVRQPQHF.

Only one count was recorded for this clone. The rearrangement joins TRBV19 to TRBJ2-7, with a tentative D call TRBD2 (7 bases). The ends were cut back, 6 bases at V and 1 base at J, with 10 bases in the middle. This CDR3 has 13 amino acids. Germline values: CDR1 LNHDA, CDR2 SQIVND (reference sequence). The CDR3 is CASRGGESYEQYF. CDR3 sequence (DNA): TGTGCCAGTAGAGGGGGGGAGTCCTACGAGCAGTACTTC.

The chain couples TRBV6-5 to TRBJ1-2, with D unresolved. CDR1 and CDR2 (germline): MNHEY, SVGAGI. The CDR3 length is 12 residues. Trimming took 4 bases from V and 8 from J, leaving 11 bases between them. In DNA form, the CDR3 reads TGTGCCAGCAGTTCGAGGGTTGGCGGCTACACCTTC. As protein: CASSSRVGGYTF.

The chain uses TRBV6-1 and TRBJ1-4; 11 bases map to TRBD1. The trim removed 2 bases at V and 10 bases at J, leaving 3 bases unmatched. In germline, CDR1 is MNHNS, CDR2 SASEGT. The CDR3 contains 14 residues. The CDR3 bases are TGTGCCAGCAGTGAAATGGGACAGGGGGGAAAACTGTTTTTT. It is translated as CASSEMGQGGKLFF.

This chain links TRBV5-5 with TRBJ2-3; the D gene is possibly TRBD2 (5 bases). Looked up from germline, CDR1 is SGHKS and CDR2 is YYEKEE (reference sequence). V was pared by 2 bases and J by 2 bases, with 12 bases between. CDR3 length: 15 residues. CDR3 sequence (DNA): TGTGCCAGCAGCTTAGCGGTGAGAGTCACAGATACGCAGTATTTT. Its translation is CASSLAVRVTDTQYF.

The V call is TRBV2, the J call TRBJ1-3; 8 nucleotides match TRBD1. CDR1 and CDR2 (germline): SNHLY, FYNNEI. Trimming at V came to 8 bases and at J to 0 bases, leaving 6 bases not matched to a gene. This CDR3 comprises 15 residues. The CDR3 nucleotides are TGTGCCAGCGCCCCGGACAGGGACTCTGGAAACACCATATATTTT. This sequence encodes CASAPDRDSGNTIYF. The complete variable domain, with remaining parts taken from reference TRBV2 and TRBJ1-3, reads EPEVTQTPSHQVTQMGQEVILRCVPISNHLYFYWYRQILGQKVEFLVSFYNNEISEKSEIFDDQFSVERPDGSNFTLKIRSTKLEDSAMYFCASAPDRDSGNTIYFGEGSWLTVV.

This chain uses TRBV30 with TRBJ1-6, with D maybe TRBD1 (6 bases). Per germline, CDR1 GTSNPN and CDR2 SVGIG (reference sequence). The CDR3 has 16 amino acids. The V and J ends lost 4 bases and 10 bases respectively, with 23 bases between them. Written as DNA, the CDR3 is TGTGCCTGGAAAAAGGGGGGGGCTGGTGAGGGGTCACCCCTCCACTTT. Protein: CAWKKGGAGEGSPLHF. Using reference TRBV30 and TRBJ1-6 for the parts outside the CDR3, the full variable domain is SQTIHQWPATLVQPVGSPLSLECTVEGTSNPNLYWYRQAAGRGLQLLFYSVGIGQISSEVPQNLSASRPQDRQFILSSKKLLLSDSGFYLCAWKKGGAGEGSPLHFGNGTRLTVT.

The J gene is TRBJ2-3, the V gene TRBV5-1; the match to TRBD2 covers 7 bases. V shed 4 bases and J 1 base; nucleotides not matched to a gene: 9. The V gene's germline CDR1 is SGHRS and CDR2 YFSETQ. CDR3 length equals 16 residues. The CDR3 loop is CASSRSYRGGTDTQYF. DNA for the CDR3: TGCGCCAGCAGCCGTAGTTATCGGGGGGGCACAGATACGCAGTATTTT.

The genes are TRBV6-6 and TRBJ2-7; 8 nucleotides agree with TRBD1. J gave up 9 bases and V 6 bases, and 19 bases lay outside the gene matches. The CDR3 extends over 16 amino acids. Germline loops: CDR1 MNHNY, CDR2 SVGAGI (reference sequence). The CDR3 loop is CASSSPQGVTGSGQYF. CDR3 DNA sequence: TGTGCCAGCAGCTCACCACAGGGGGTGACGGGTAGCGGGCAGTACTTC.

This clone was seen just once. The chain links TRBV7-7 to TRBJ2-5; TRBD1 might be the D (6 bases). Trimming removed 5 bases from V and 4 bases from J, with 17 bases in between. From germline, CDR1 is SSHAT and CDR2 FNYEAQ (reference sequence). The CDR3 runs to 15 residues. CDR3 nucleotides: TGTGCCAGCAGCCCCTCACAGGGTAAAGCAGAGACCCAGTACTTC. It translates to CASSPSQGKAETQYF.

This chain uses TRBV7-6 with TRBJ1-2; the D gene is possibly TRBD1 (6 bases). The CDR3 contains 13 residues. Germline loops: CDR1 SGHVS, CDR2 FNYEAQ. V was trimmed by 5 bases and J by 7 bases, leaving 14 bases between them. Here the CDR3 DNA reads TGTGCCAGCAGCCCACAGGGTCGAGGTGGCTACACCTTC. Amino acids: CASSPQGRGGYTF.

The chain uses TRBV5-4 and TRBJ2-1, with D unresolved. Germline CDR1 SGHNT, CDR2 YYREEE (reference sequence). V lost 2 bases, J lost 4 bases, and 4 bases lay in between. CDR3 length equals 12 residues. CDR3 sequence (DNA): TGTGCCAGCAGCTTCAATTACAATGAGCAGTTCTTC. It codes for CASSFNYNEQFF. Full variable domain (rest looked up from reference TRBV5-4 and TRBJ2-1): ETGVTQSPTHLIKTRGQQVTLRCSSQSGHNTVSWYQQALGQGPQFIFQYYREEENGRGNFPPRFSGLQFPNYSSELNVNALELDDSALYLCASSFNYNEQFFGPGTRLTVL.